These 21 T cell receptor beta chains were all obtained from the same sample, sequenced in a study of T cells in Graves' hyperthyroidism and ophthalmopathy. The TCR beta CDR3 regions underwent amplification using RNA transcripts as the source. First-round RT-PCR targeting the TCR CDR3 was performed with the HTBI primer set. From the multiplex PCR reads, TCRdb called clonotypes with MiXCR, one entry per CDR3 protein. Of some 690,000 distinct CDR3 sequences listed, 17% are singletons. The sample comprised blood. These receptors came from a man in his fifties with Graves' hyperthyroidism.

This clonotype was observed a few times. CDR3 residues: CASSISLGSGTSYYF. DNA for the CDR3: TGTGCCAGTAGTATTTCGCTGGGCAGCGGGACTAGCTATTACTTC. The V and J genes are TRBV19 and TRBJ2-5; 9 bases are shared with TRBD2. Trimming took 3 bases from V and 14 from J; bases not matched to a gene: 16. Germline V gene lookup returns CDR1 LNHDA and CDR2 SQIVND (reference sequence). The CDR3 loop spans 15 amino acids. The complete variable domain, with remaining parts taken from reference TRBV19 and TRBJ2-5, reads DGGITQSPKYLFRKEGQNVTLSCEQNLNHDAMYWYRQDPGQGLRLIYYSQIVNDFQKGDIAEGYSVSREKKESFPLTVTSAQKNPTAFYLCASSISLGSGTSYYFGPGTRLLVL.

This clonotype has ten or more counts. The rearrangement joins TRBV28 to TRBJ1-5; D gene ambiguous. The CDR3 extends over 11 amino acids. Germline CDR1 is MDHEN and CDR2 is SYDVKM. Trimming removed 5 bases at V and 5 bases at J, with 4 bases between. The DNA for the CDR3 is TGTGCCAGCAGTCACCATCAGCCCCAGCATTTT. It specifies CASSHHQPQHF.

There are a few counts of this clonotype. V is TRBV5-1 and J is TRBJ1-1; 10 bases map to TRBD1. The CDR3 runs 16 residues. J was trimmed by 0 bases and V by 5 bases; bases with no gene match: 7. The germline CDR1 and CDR2 sequences are SGHRS and YFSETQ. The CDR3 DNA follows: TGCGCCAGCAGGGCGGGACAGGGGCTAATGAACACTGAAGCTTTCTTT. It specifies CASRAGQGLMNTEAFF.

The V call is TRBV19, the J call TRBJ1-2; D is possibly TRBD1 (6 bases). The V gene's germline CDR1 is LNHDA and CDR2 SQIVND (reference sequence). There are 14 residues in the CDR3. V lost 6 bases and J 2 bases, leaving 13 bases between the germline ends. CDR3 in DNA: TGTGCCAGTAGAGCAGGGGTGAGAAACTATGGCTACACCTTC. Encoded protein: CASRAGVRNYGYTF.

The chain has TRBV6-1 and TRBJ2-5; no reliable D call. Between the trimmed V and J ends, which lost 8 bases and 13 bases, there was a span of 17 bases. Germline assignment: CDR1 MNHNS and CDR2 SASEGT. This CDR3 contains 11 residues. The CDR3 region has the DNA TGTGCCAGCTTGATTGAGTCATCCCTGTACTTC. Translating gives CASLIESSLYF.

In this sample, this clonotype turned up a few times. For the CDR3, the DNA is TGTGCCAGCAGTCCGAGGACTCAGCCCCAGCATTTT. As protein: CASSPRTQPQHF. The chain recombines TRBV6-2 or TRBV6-3 with TRBJ1-5; D is uncertain. CDR1 is MNHEY and CDR2 is SVGEGT in the germline V gene. The CDR3 is 12 amino acids. V shed 5 bases and J shed 6 bases, with 8 bases lying between them.

Many counts were recorded for this clonotype. The chain joins TRBV27 to TRBJ1-2; no definite D call. V was shortened by 3 bases and J by 8 bases, with 13 bases between the two germline ends. Germline values: CDR1 MNHEY, CDR2 SMNVEV (reference sequence). This CDR3 comprises 13 residues. CDR3 bases: TGTGCCAGCAGTTTGCCGGGGTCGTCGGGCTACACCTTC. Its protein is CASSLPGSSGYTF.

There are many counts of this clonotype. The V and J genes are TRBV5-1 and TRBJ2-1, with 13 bases aligning to TRBD2. This CDR3 contains 16 residues. V gave up 4 bases and J gave up 8 bases; unmatched junction bases: 9. CDR1 is SGHRS and CDR2 is YFSETQ in the germline V gene. This CDR3 reads CASSQGLAGDIDEQFF. The CDR3 nucleotides are TGCGCCAGCAGCCAAGGACTAGCGGGAGATATCGATGAGCAGTTCTTC.

This clonotype was found many times. The chain is built from TRBV4-1 and TRBJ2-7, with 7 positions matching TRBD2. Trimming removed 4 bases from V and 0 bases from J; junction bases left unmatched: 15. The CDR3 loop spans 18 amino acids. Germline V lookup: CDR1 MGHRA, CDR2 YSYEKL. The CDR3 spells CASSRTSASSGSSYEQYF. The CDR3 bases are TGCGCCAGCAGCCGAACTTCGGCCTCTAGCGGCAGCTCCTACGAGCAGTACTTC.

About this clonotype: Germline and junction disagree at one end, which may indicate a read error. This chain links TRBV14 with TRBJ2-1, with 7 bases lining up with TRBD1. Germline V gives CDR1 SGHDN, CDR2 FVKESK. CDR3 length: 15 amino acids. This CDR3 reads CAGSPRRGSYNEQFF. In DNA form, the CDR3 reads TGTGCCGGCAGCCCCCGCAGGGGGTCCTACAATGAGCAGTTCTTC.

This clonotype was seen ten or more times. The chain is built from TRBV28 and TRBJ2-3; 8 bases are a match to TRBD2. Germline V lookup: CDR1 MDHEN, CDR2 SYDVKM. This CDR3 has 17 residues. V was clipped by 8 bases and J by 3 bases; unmatched bases: 16. DNA for the CDR3: TGTGCCAGCCCGGACAGAATAGCGGGAAAGGTAACAGATACGCAGTATTTT. Translation: CASPDRIAGKVTDTQYF.

This clonotype was seen repeatedly, ten times or more. J is TRBJ2-7 and V is TRBV27; 12 bases are shared with TRBD2. Germline-derived CDR1 and CDR2 are MNHEY and SMNVEV (reference sequence). The CDR3 loop spans 16 amino acids. Trimming at V came to 0 bases and at J to 1 base, leaving 1 base not matched to a gene. Here the CDR3 DNA reads TGTGCCAGCAGTTTATCGACTAGCGGGGGATCCTACGAGCAGTACTTC. Protein sequence: CASSLSTSGGSYEQYF.

The chain's CDR3 is CASSFQGAGQYF. As DNA, the CDR3 is TGTGCCAGCAGTTTCCAGGGGGCTGGGCAGTACTTC. The V gene is TRBV12-3 or TRBV12-4, the J gene TRBJ2-7; the match to TRBD1 covers 8 bases. J lost 9 bases, V lost 3 bases, and 4 bases had no gene match. The CDR3 contains 12 residues.

This clonotype was observed a few times. This chain connects TRBV6-1 to TRBJ2-5, with D perhaps assigned TRBD1 or TRBD2 (5 bases each). The V and J ends lost 5 bases and 1 base respectively, with 11 bases between them. Germline V gene lookup returns CDR1 MNHNS and CDR2 SASEGT. CDR3 length equals 14 residues. CDR3 coding DNA: TGTGCCAGCAGTCCCGGGGCAGTCCAAGAGACCCAGTACTTC. Amino acid sequence: CASSPGAVQETQYF.

The J gene is TRBJ2-7, the V gene TRBV3-1; 12 bases are shared with TRBD2. Germline V gene sequence: CDR1 LGHDT, CDR2 YNNKEL (reference sequence). The trim removed 4 bases at V and 5 bases at J, leaving 6 bases unmatched. CDR3 length equals 15 residues. The CDR3 sequence is CASSLTSGRTNEQYF. Here the CDR3 DNA reads TGTGCCAGCAGCCTTACTAGCGGGAGGACGAACGAGCAGTACTTC.

The V and J genes are TRBV9 and TRBJ2-1, with D possibly being TRBD2 (6 bases). This CDR3 region has 15 residues. The germline gives CDR1 SGDLS, CDR2 YYNGEE. Trimming stripped 1 base from V and 5 bases from J, with 13 bases between. CDR3 in amino acids: CASSVTAGRDNEQFF. CDR3 DNA sequence: TGTGCCAGCAGCGTAACAGCGGGCAGAGACAATGAGCAGTTCTTC.

This chain links TRBV19 with TRBJ1-2; D gene unclear. Germline loops: CDR1 LNHDA, CDR2 SQIVND (reference sequence). V was cut by 7 bases and J by 4 bases, with 7 bases left in between. There are 11 residues in the CDR3. DNA for the CDR3: TGTGCCAGTACCGACACCTATGGCTACACCTTC. Amino acid sequence: CASTDTYGYTF.

This clonotype was seen more than once but under ten times. The rearrangement links TRBV6-5 to TRBJ2-6; D unclear. V lost 0 bases and J 4 bases, leaving 7 bases between the germline ends. Germline values: CDR1 MNHEY, CDR2 SVGAGI. The CDR3 sequence is 15 residues long. CDR3 coding DNA: TGTGCCAGCAGTTACTCAGGAACGGGGGCCAACGTCCTGACTTTC. This translates into CASSYSGTGANVLTF.

Many counts were recorded for this clonotype. V is TRBV24-1 and J is TRBJ1-2; D not resolved. The CDR3 has 14 amino acids. Germline values: CDR1 KGHDR, CDR2 SFDVKD. V lost 2 bases and J lost 0, with 6 bases in between. The CDR3: CATSDSGTNYGYTF. Here the CDR3 DNA reads TGTGCCACCAGTGATTCCGGGACTAACTATGGCTACACCTTC.

This clonotype has only a few counts. The V gene is TRBV7-3, the J gene TRBJ1-5; possible D gene TRBD1, 5 bases. CDR3 size: 15 residues. CDR1 is SGHTA, CDR2 FQGTGA, per germline. Trimming pared 0 bases from V and 4 bases from J, leaving 10 bases between. The CDR3 reads CASSLTGHLNQPQHF. CDR3 nucleotide sequence: TGTGCCAGCAGCTTAACAGGACATCTTAATCAGCCCCAGCATTTT.

This clonotype was counted only a few times. The J gene is TRBJ2-3, the V gene TRBV5-1; 10 bases are a match to TRBD2. The germline V gene has CDR1 SGHRS and CDR2 YFSETQ. The CDR3 contains 14 residues. The V and J ends lost 3 bases and 5 bases, in that order; junction bases with no gene match: 3. CDR3 sequence (DNA): TGCGCCAGCAGCTATCAGCGGGAGGGAGATACGCAGTATTTT. Translating gives CASSYQREGDTQYF.